This T cell receptor (beta chain) stems from a study of blood T cell repertoires in COVID-19. Overall study: Researchers got acute and convalescent COVID-19 samples from the United States, Italy and Spain. Nucleic acid was either cDNA or gDNA, and it came from T cells, B-cell-depleted T cells, or PBMCs.

Study processing details: Nucleated cell counts were estimated from reference gene primer amplification. Sequenced by immunoSEQ multiplex PCR; TCRdb stores in-frame clones only, minus some. That table gives V, J and clone size, and the DNA gave D and trimming. Found here are roughly 220,000 clones, approximately 80% of them singletons; the top ten hold approximately 5.1%. V dropped 4 bases and J dropped 5; count of bases not matched to a gene: 10. The CDR3 has 15 residues. Per germline, CDR1 SEHNR and CDR2 FQNEAQ (reference sequence). The V gene is TRBV7-9, the J gene TRBJ1-1; 7 bases agree with TRBD1. The sequencing sample was made of peripheral blood. This sequence originates from a woman aged 60-70 years who had recovered from COVID-19. CDR3 sequence (DNA): TGTGCCAGCAGCTCAAACCTCGACAGGGTGACTGAAGCTTTCTTT. The encoded protein is CASSSNLDRVTEAFF.